The present T cell receptor (beta chain) was sequenced within a study of a mutant IDH1 vaccine in newly diagnosed glioma. Study information: Every participant had undergone radiotherapy, temozolomide, or both before, and most underwent both. Notes on the study in general: Apparently, pseudoprogression bore no relation to changes among the top peripheral T cell clonotypes. Immune responses induced by vaccination arose in 93.3% of the patients.

Time point indicated: baseline, week 1 (first vaccination visit). Treatment indicated: pre-vaccination baseline after standard-of-care therapy. The study enrolled donors with new WHO grade 3 or 4 IDH1-mutant, ATRX-lost astrocytomas. This clone was seen a single time. Its antigen is unidentified. Only in-frame clones appear in the TCRdb table, and some are missing; sequencing was by immunoSEQ multiplex PCR. The profile shows about 38,000 clones, 78% of them singletons. The source was PBMCs, collected from a glioma patient treated with radiotherapy, temozolomide or both. This clonotype was sampled from a man aged 40-49 years with glioma. Some clones in this sample may be carry-over from other donors' samples.

DNA for the CDR3: TGTGCCAGCTCCTATAATTCACCCCTCCACTTT. This translates into CASSYNSPLHF. This chain joins TRBV2 and TRBJ1-6; D not certain. Germline V lookup: CDR1 SNHLY, CDR2 FYNNEI. The V end lost 8 bases, the J end lost 1 base, and 0 bases lay between the germline ends. The CDR3 consists of 11 residues.